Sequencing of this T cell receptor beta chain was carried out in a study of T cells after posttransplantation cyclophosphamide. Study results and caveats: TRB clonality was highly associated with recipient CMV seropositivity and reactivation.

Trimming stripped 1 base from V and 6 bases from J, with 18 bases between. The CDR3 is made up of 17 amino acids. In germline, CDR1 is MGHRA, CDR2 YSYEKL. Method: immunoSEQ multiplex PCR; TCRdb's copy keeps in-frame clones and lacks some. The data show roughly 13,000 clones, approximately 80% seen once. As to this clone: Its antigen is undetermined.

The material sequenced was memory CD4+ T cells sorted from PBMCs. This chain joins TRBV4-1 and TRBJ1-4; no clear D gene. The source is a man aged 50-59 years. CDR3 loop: CASSQVVRRKRDEKLFF. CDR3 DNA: TGCGCCAGCAGCCAAGTGGTCAGACGTAAACGGGATGAAAAACTGTTTTTT.